This TCR beta chain was obtained from a study of STAT5B mutations in CD4+ large granular lymphocyte leukemia. Looked up from germline, CDR1 is SGHNT and CDR2 is YYREEE (reference sequence). J was trimmed by 0 bases and V by 4 bases; bases with no gene match: 8. The CDR3 covers 16 residues. Profiled with immunoSEQ multiplex PCR; TCRdb holds only in-frame clones, not every one. The sample contains about 35,000 clones, roughly 65% of which appear only once. The receptor was isolated from a human donor in good health. Sequencing was performed on CD4+ T cells from blood buffy coats. The chain links TRBV5-4 to TRBJ2-3, with 7 nucleotides matching TRBD2. This chain's CDR3 is CASSRGGGTSTDTQYF. CDR3 nucleotide sequence: TGTGCCAGCAGCCGTGGGGGGGGTACCAGCACAGATACGCAGTATTTT. Together with reference TRBV5-4 and TRBJ2-3, the CDR3 gives the full variable domain: ETGVTQSPTHLIKTRGQQVTLRCSSQSGHNTVSWYQQALGQGPQFIFQYYREEENGRGNFPPRFSGLQFPNYSSELNVNALELDDSALYLCASSRGGGTSTDTQYFGPGTRLTVL.